This TCR beta chain came from a study of response to subunit inactivated influenza vaccine. Unmatched junction bases numbered 5, after V lost 3 bases and J lost 5 bases. CDR3 size: 14 residues. Overall study results and limits: With each seasonal influenza vaccination, the authors suggested, few new T cells are recruited.

TCRdb reanalysed the RT-PCR reads using MiXCR and keeps one entry per CDR3 protein. Altogether 600,000 to 850,000 distinct CDR3 sequences are present, around 15% being singletons, with the ten largest covering 6.5% to 8%. Concerning this clonotype: The antigen remains undetermined.

The specimen comprised PBMCs from blood, sampled less than 15 days before vaccination. The TCR originated in a man aged 45-65 years who received an inactivated influenza vaccine. The chain links TRBV12-3 or TRBV12-4 to TRBJ2-5; 8 bases are shared with TRBD1. The CDR3 region is CASSFTTGGETQYF. The CDR3 DNA follows: TGTGCCAGCAGTTTTACAACAGGGGGGGAGACCCAGTACTTC.